The clone carrying this TCR beta chain was seen at least ten times. V lost 3 bases to trimming and J lost 0 bases, with 9 bases between them. Germline CDR1 and CDR2: ENHRY and SYGVKD. The CDR3 covers 15 residues. Construction of the TCRbeta library involved unique molecular identifiers. TCRdb used MiXCR to reprocess the PCR reads, holding one entry per CDR3 protein. Of approximately 640,000 distinct CDR3 sequences listed, approximately 17% are singletons. The entry originates in a study of T-cell reconstitution after alpha-beta-depleted transplantation in children. This material consisted of PBMCs from the stem cell graft donor, taken from the stem cell graft. The rearrangement uses TRBV10-3 and TRBJ1-5; D remains ambiguous. This clonotype was obtained from a human donor who donated a stem cell graft to a child with acute myeloid leukemia. The CDR3 region is CAISEGRNSNQPQHF. Written as DNA, the CDR3 is TGTGCCATCAGTGAAGGAAGGAATAGCAATCAGCCCCAGCATTTT.